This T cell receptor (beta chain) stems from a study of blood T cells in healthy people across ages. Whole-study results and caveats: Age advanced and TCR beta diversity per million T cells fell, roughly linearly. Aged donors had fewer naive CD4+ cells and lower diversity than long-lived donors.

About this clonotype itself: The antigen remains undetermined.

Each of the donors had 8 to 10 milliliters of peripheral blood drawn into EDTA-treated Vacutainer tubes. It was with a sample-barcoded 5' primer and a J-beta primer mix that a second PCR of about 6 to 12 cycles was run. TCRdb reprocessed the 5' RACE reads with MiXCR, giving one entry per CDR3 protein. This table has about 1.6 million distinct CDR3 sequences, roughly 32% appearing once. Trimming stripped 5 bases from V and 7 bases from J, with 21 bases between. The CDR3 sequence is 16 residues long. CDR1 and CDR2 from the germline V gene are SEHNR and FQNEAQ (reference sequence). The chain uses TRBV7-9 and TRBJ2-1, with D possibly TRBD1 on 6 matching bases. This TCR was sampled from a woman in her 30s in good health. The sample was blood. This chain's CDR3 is CASSPPGHTRGNEQFF. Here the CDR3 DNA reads TGTGCCAGCAGCCCCCCGGGACACACAAGAGGGAATGAGCAGTTCTTC.